The following is a TCR beta chain sequence with its context. Its antigen is not yet known. These data are taken from a study of monozygotic twins with inflammatory bowel disease (dated by TCRdb to the late 2010s). Regarding the study in general: In total, around 28 monozygotic twin pairs made up the full study: 19 Danish pairs, all IBD-discordant, plus nine German pairs, of which four were IBD-concordant and five were IBD-discordant. Each individual had, on average, about 151 000 unique TCRalpha sequences and 181 000 unique TCRbeta sequences available for analysis. Within discordant pairs, disease-associated traits were sought mainly by comparing IBD patients with their genetically identical healthy co-twins.

Libraries were made using 5' RACE. Preparation of each TCR library used around 3.5 ug of total RNA. For each sample, cDNA synthesis was carried out in eight separate reactions using SMARTScribe reverse transcriptase. During cDNA synthesis, unique molecular identifiers containing a 6-nucleotide sample barcode were introduced by template switching. Amplification of TCRalpha and TCRbeta cDNA involved two nested PCRs of approximately 17 and 9 cycles, and each PCR was followed by bead purification. Before amplification, the cDNA was treated with uracil DNA-glycosylase and purified using the QIAquick PCR purification kit. The second PCR was the step at which Illumina TruSeq-compatible adapters and sample-specific barcodes were added. TapeStation and Qubit were used to check library quality and concentration, and around 5.2 ng of each library went into the pool. Pooled libraries were sequenced on an Illumina HiSeq2500 single-index Rapid Run with 2 x 100 bp reads and custom sequencing primers. As for the authors' bioinformatics: PCR and sequencing errors were corrected by UMI-based consensus assembly using MiGEC version 1.2.6. MiXCR version 2.1.1 was used to carry out V(D)J alignment, clonotype assembly and CDR3 extraction. To normalise gene usage, clonotype sharing and MAIT/NKT TCR abundance, the analysis used the top 1000, 10 000 and 20 000 clonotypes per sample. Diversity was computed as the inverse Simpson index with the vegan R package after downsampling to 27 000 UMIs. Paired Mann-Whitney U tests were applied to discordant twin pairs, with Benjamini-Hochberg correction for multiple testing. TCRdb reprocessed the reads, reporting each CDR3 protein sequence once and no DNA. These V and J calls derive from TCRdb rather than the authors' analysis. The sample's table lists a count of fewer than 550,000 distinct CDR3 sequences. The top ten clonotypes cover more than 2% of the sample.

A roughly 2.5 ml peripheral blood sample was drawn into PAXgene tubes per donor and stored at -80°C. Without T cell sorting, total RNA was isolated from whole blood using the PAXgene blood miRNA kit on an automated QIAcube. Deep TCRalpha and TCRbeta repertoire profiling with unique molecular barcoding was performed on peripheral blood of monozygotic twin pairs concordant or discordant for inflammatory bowel disease. Smoking habits were recorded for all twin pairs, and individuals were classified as current, former or never smokers. Counted from cysteine to phenylalanine, this CDR3 has 15 amino acids. DNA is not recorded here. CDR1 and CDR2 are drawn from the germline V gene: LGHNA, YNFKEQ. The paper's findings and limits, for the study overall: Because patients received different immunosuppressive treatments, the repertoires may have picked up extra background noise and variability between individuals. Distinction between different T cell subtypes could not be achieved in the analysis. IBD patients shared fewer clonotypes with other individuals than healthy twins did, most markedly in patients showing signs of disease activity. Repertoire similarity did not differ between concordant and discordant twins, which could be due to limited statistical power. No single strong signal or clonotype linked to IBD turned up in the results, so the idea that one exists was not supported. TCRbeta repertoire diversity, by inverse Simpson index, was decreased in IBD patients compared with their healthy co-twins.

This clonotype was sampled from a human donor with ulcerative colitis or Crohn's disease, or a healthy co-twin of an affected twin (not recorded which). The sample taken for sequencing was blood. Recombination connected TRBV4-2 to TRBJ2-1; no DNA is available, so the TRBD1 call from TCRdb remains unchecked. Here the CDR3 is given as CASTGVTSSYNEQFF.